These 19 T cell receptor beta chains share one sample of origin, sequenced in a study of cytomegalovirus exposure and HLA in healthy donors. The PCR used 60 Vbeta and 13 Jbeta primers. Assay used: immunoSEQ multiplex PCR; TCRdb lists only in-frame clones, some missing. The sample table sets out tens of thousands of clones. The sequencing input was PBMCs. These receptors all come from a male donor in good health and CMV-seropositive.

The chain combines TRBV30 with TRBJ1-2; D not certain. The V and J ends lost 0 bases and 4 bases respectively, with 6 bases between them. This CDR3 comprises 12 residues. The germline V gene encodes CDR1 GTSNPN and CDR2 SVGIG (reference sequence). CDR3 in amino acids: CAWSVQIYGYTF. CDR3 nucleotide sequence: TGTGCCTGGAGTGTACAGATCTATGGCTACACCTTC.

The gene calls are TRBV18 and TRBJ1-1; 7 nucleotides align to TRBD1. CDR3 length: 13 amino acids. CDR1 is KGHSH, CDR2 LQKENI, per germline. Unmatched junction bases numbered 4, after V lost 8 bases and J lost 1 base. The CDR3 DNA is TGTGCCAGCGAGGGACAGCAGAACACTGAAGCTTTCTTT. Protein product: CASEGQQNTEAFF.

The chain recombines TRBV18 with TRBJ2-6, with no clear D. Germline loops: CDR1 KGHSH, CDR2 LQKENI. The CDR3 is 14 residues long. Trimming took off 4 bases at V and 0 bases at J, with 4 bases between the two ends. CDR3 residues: CASSRYSGANVLTF. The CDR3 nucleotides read TGTGCCAGCTCACGTTACTCTGGGGCCAACGTCCTGACTTTC.

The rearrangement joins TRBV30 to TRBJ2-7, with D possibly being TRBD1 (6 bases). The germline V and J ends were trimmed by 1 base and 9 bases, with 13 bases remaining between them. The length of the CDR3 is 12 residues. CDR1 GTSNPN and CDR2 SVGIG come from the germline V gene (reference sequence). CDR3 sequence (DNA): TGTGCCTGGAGTGAACAGGGCTTTCGGCAGTACTTC. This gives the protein CAWSEQGFRQYF.

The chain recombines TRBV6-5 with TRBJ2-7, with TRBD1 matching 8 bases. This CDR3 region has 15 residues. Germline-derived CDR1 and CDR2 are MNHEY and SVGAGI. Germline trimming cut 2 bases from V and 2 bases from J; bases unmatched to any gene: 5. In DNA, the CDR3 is TGTGCCAGCAGTTACCAGGGGACAGGACCCTACGAGCAGTACTTC. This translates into CASSYQGTGPYEQYF.

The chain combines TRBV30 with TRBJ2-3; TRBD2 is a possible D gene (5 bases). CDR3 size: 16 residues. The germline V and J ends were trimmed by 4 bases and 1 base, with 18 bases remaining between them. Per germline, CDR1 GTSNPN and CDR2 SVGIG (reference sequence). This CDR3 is CAWKKVRTGGTDTQYF. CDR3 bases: TGTGCCTGGAAAAAAGTCCGGACTGGTGGCACAGATACGCAGTATTTT.

CDR3 bases: TGTGCCAGCAGCCAACAGGGAGCGGGGGAAAAACTGTTTTTT. It translates to CASSQQGAGEKLFF. The V gene is TRBV5-6, the J gene TRBJ1-4; TRBD1 might be the D (6 bases). Per germline, CDR1 SGHDT and CDR2 YYEEEE. Trimming stripped 4 bases from V and 8 bases from J, with 15 bases between. There are 14 residues in the CDR3.

The CDR3 loop is CASSLWRANTEAFF. Written as DNA, the CDR3 is TGCGCCAGCAGCTTGTGGAGGGCGAACACTGAAGCTTTCTTT. The rearrangement joins TRBV5-1 to TRBJ1-1; D gene ambiguous. Per the germline V gene, CDR1 is SGHRS and CDR2 is YFSETQ. The CDR3 has 14 residues. V gave up 1 base and J gave up 1 base, with 8 bases separating them.

For the CDR3, the DNA is TGTGCCAGCAGCTCTTCTATAAACACTGAAGCTTTCTTT. Translating it yields CASSSSINTEAFF. The gene calls are TRBV7-2 and TRBJ1-1; D gene uncertain. CDR3 length: 13 amino acids. V lost 4 bases and J lost 2, with 8 bases in between. Germline lookup yields CDR1 SGHTA and CDR2 FQGNSA.

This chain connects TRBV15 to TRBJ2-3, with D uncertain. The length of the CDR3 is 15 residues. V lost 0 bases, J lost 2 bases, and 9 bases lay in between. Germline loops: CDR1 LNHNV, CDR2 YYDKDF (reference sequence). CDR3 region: CATSRDQQVTDTQYF. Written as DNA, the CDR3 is TGTGCCACCAGCAGAGATCAGCAGGTCACAGATACGCAGTATTTT. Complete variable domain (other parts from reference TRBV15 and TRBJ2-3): DAMVIQNPRYQVTQFGKPVTLSCSQTLNHNVMYWYQQKSSQAPKLLFHYYDKDFNNEADTPDNFQSRRPNTSFCFLDIRSPGLGDTAMYLCATSRDQQVTDTQYFGPGTRLTVL.

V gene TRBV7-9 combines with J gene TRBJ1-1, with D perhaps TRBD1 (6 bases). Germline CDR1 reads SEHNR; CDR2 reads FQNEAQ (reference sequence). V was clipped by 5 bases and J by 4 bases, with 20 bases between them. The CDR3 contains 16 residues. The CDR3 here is CASSTNGMGGPTEAFF. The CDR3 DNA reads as TGTGCCAGCAGCACAAATGGAATGGGGGGGCCCACTGAAGCTTTCTTT.

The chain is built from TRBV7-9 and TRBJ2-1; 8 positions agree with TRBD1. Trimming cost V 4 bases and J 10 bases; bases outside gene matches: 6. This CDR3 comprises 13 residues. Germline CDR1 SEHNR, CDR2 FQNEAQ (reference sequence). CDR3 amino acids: CASSSTTGAEQFF. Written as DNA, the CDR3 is TGTGCCAGCAGCTCGACGACAGGGGCCGAGCAGTTCTTC.

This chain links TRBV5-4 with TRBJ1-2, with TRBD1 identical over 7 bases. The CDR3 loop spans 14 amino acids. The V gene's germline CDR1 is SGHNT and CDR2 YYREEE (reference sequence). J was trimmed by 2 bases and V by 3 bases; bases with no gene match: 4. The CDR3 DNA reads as TGTGCCAGCAGCTCCGGGACAGAGAACTATGGCTACACCTTC. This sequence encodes CASSSGTENYGYTF.

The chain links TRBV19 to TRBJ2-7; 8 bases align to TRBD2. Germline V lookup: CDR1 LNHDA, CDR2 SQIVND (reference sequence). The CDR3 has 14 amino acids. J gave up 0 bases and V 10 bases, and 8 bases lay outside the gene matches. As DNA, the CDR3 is TGTGCCACCACGATAGCGGGGAGCTCCTACGAGCAGTACTTC. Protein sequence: CATTIAGSSYEQYF.

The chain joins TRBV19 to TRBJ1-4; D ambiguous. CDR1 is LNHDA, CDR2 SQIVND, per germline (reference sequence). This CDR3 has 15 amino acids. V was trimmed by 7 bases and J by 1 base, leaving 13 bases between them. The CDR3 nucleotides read TGTGCCAGTAAGGCTTCCGGAGTAACTAATGAAAAACTGTTTTTT. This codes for CASKASGVTNEKLFF.

CDR3 protein: CASSIGGRNTEAFF. For the CDR3, the DNA is TGTGCCAGTAGTATTGGGGGCCGTAACACTGAAGCTTTCTTT. The gene calls are TRBV19 and TRBJ1-1, with D possibly matching TRBD1 (6 bases). Trimming cost V 3 bases and J 2 bases, with 10 bases left between them. The CDR3 runs to 14 residues. Germline-derived CDR1 and CDR2 are LNHDA and SQIVND (reference sequence).

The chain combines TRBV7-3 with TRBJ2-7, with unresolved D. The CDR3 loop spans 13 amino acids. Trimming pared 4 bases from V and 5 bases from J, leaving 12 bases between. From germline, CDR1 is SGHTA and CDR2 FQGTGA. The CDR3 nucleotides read TGTGCCAGCAGCTCGTATCAGGTGAACGAGCAGTACTTC. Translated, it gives CASSSYQVNEQYF.

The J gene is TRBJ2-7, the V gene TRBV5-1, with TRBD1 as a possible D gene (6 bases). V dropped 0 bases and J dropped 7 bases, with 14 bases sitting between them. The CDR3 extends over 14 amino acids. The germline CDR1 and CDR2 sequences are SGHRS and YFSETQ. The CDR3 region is CASSLGQVDSEQYF. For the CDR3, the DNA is TGCGCCAGCAGCTTGGGACAGGTTGACTCGGAGCAGTACTTC. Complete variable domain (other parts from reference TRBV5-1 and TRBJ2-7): KAGVTQTPRYLIKTRGQQVTLSCSPISGHRSVSWYQQTPGQGLQFLFEYFSETQRNKGNFPGRFSGRQFSNSRSEMNVSTLELGDSALYLCASSLGQVDSEQYFGPGTRLTVT.

CDR3 protein: CASSQDAGSGTQYF. DNA of the CDR3: TGTGCCAGCAGCCAAGACGCGGGATCGGGTACCCAGTACTTC. The chain combines TRBV4-2 with TRBJ2-5, with D perhaps matching TRBD2 (6 bases). The ends were cut back, 0 bases at V and 8 bases at J, with 13 bases in the middle. Germline lookup yields CDR1 LGHNA and CDR2 YNFKEQ. The CDR3 runs to 14 residues.